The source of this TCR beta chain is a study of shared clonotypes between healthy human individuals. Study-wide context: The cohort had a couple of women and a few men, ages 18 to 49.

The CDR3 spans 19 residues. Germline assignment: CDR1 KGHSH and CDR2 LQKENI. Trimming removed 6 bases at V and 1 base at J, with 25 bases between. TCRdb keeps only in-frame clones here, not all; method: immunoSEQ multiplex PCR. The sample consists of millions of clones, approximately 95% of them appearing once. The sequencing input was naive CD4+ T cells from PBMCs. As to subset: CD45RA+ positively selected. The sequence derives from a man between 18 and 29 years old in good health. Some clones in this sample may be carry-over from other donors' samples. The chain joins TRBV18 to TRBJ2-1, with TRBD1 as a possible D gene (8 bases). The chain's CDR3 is CASSPGQGRASGSYNEQFF. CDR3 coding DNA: TGTGCCAGCTCGCCTGGACAGGGCAGGGCTAGCGGTTCCTACAATGAGCAGTTCTTC.